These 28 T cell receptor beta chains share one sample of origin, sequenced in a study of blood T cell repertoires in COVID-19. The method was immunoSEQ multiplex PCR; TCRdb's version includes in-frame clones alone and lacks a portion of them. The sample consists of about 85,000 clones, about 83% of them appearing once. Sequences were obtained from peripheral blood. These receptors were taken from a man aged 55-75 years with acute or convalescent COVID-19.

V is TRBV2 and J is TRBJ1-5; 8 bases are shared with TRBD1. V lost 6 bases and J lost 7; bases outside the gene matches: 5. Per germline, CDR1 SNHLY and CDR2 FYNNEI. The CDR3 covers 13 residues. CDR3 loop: CASSSRQGQPQHF. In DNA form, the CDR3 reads TGTGCCAGCAGCTCGAGACAGGGGCAGCCCCAGCATTTT. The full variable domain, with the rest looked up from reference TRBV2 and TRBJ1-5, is EPEVTQTPSHQVTQMGQEVILRCVPISNHLYFYWYRQILGQKVEFLVSFYNNEISEKSEIFDDQFSVERPDGSNFTLKIRSTKLEDSAMYFCASSSRQGQPQHFGDGTRLSIL.

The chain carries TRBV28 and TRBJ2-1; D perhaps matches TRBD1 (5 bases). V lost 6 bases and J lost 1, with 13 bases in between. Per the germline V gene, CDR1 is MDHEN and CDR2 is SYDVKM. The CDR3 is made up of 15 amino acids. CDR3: CASSSAGWSYNEQFF. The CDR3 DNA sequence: TGTGCCAGCAGCTCTGCAGGGTGGTCCTACAATGAGCAGTTCTTC.

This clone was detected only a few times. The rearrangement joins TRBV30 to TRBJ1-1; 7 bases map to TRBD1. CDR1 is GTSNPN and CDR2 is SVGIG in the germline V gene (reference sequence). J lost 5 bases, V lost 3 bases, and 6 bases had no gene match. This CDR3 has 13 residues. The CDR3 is CAWRTGRKTEAFF. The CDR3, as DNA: TGTGCCTGGAGGACAGGGAGGAAAACTGAAGCTTTCTTT.

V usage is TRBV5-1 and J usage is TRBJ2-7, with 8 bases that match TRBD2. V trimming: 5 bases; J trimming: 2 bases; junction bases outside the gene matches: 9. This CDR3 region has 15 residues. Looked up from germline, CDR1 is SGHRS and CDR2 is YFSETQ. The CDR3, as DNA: TGCGCCAGCAGATTAGGGAGCGGGGGACCCTACGAGCAGTACTTC. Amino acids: CASRLGSGGPYEQYF.

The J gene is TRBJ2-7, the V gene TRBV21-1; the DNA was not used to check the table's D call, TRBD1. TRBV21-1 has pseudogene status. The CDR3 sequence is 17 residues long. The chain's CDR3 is CASSFLGGDRGENEQYF. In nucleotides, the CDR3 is TGTGCCAGCAGCTTTCTTGGAGGGGACAGGGGCGAAAACGAGCAGTACTTC.

CDR3 DNA: TGTGCCAGCAGCCGGGACAGGACACCCTACGAGCAGTACTTC. It yields the protein CASSRDRTPYEQYF. The rearrangement links TRBV2 to TRBJ2-7; TRBD1 matches 8 bases. CDR1 and CDR2 (germline): SNHLY, FYNNEI. The CDR3 extends over 14 amino acids. J was trimmed by 2 bases and V by 6 bases; bases with no gene match: 6. The full variable domain, rest sourced from reference TRBV2 and TRBJ2-7, is EPEVTQTPSHQVTQMGQEVILRCVPISNHLYFYWYRQILGQKVEFLVSFYNNEISEKSEIFDDQFSVERPDGSNFTLKIRSTKLEDSAMYFCASSRDRTPYEQYFGPGTRLTVT.

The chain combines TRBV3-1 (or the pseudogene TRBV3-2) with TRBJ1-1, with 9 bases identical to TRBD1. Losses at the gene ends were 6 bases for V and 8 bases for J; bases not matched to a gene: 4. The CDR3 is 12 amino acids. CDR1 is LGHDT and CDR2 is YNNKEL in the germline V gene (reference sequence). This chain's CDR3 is CASRRTGAEAFF. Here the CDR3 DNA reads TGTGCCAGCAGGCGGACAGGGGCAGAAGCTTTCTTT.

In DNA form, the CDR3 reads TGTGCCAGCAGTTTATTTACAGGTGACGATACGCAGTATTTT. Translating it yields CASSLFTGDDTQYF. V gene TRBV27 combines with J gene TRBJ2-3, with D possibly TRBD1 on 5 matching bases. The CDR3 covers 14 residues. Germline lookup yields CDR1 MNHEY and CDR2 SMNVEV (reference sequence). V lost 1 base and J 6 bases, leaving 11 bases between the germline ends.

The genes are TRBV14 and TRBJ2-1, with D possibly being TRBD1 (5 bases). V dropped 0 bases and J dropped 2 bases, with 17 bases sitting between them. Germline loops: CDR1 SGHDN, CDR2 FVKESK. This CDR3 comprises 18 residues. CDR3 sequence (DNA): TGTGCCAGCAGCCAAGATTTGGGCAGGGCCCCGGCCTACAATGAGCAGTTCTTC. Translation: CASSQDLGRAPAYNEQFF.

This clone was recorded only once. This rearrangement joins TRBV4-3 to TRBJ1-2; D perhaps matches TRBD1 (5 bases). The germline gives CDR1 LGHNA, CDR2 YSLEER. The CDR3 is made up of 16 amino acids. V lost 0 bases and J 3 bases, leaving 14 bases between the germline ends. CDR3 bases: TGCGCCAGCAGCCAAGAAAGGGGAATGGGCTACTATGGCTACACCTTC. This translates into CASSQERGMGYYGYTF.

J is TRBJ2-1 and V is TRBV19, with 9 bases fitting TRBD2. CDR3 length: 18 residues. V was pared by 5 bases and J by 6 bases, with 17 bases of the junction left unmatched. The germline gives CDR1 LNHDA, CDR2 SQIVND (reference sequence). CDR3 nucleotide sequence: TGTGCCAGTAGTCGCCGAAATAACCGAGGACTAGCGAGCAATGAGCAGTTCTTC. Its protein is CASSRRNNRGLASNEQFF.

The CDR3 loop reads CASSKGQGLYGYTF. CDR3 sequence (DNA): TGTGCCAGCAGTAAGGGACAGGGCCTATATGGCTACACCTTC. V gene TRBV2 combines with J gene TRBJ1-2; 9 bases fit TRBD1. The CDR3 contains 14 residues. CDR1 is SNHLY and CDR2 is FYNNEI in the germline V gene. Losses at the gene ends were 5 bases for V and 5 bases for J; bases not matched to a gene: 6.

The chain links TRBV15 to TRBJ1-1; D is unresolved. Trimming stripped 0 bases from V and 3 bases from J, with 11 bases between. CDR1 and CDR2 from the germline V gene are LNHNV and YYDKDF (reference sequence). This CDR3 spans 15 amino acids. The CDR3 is CATSRDWQFDTEAFF. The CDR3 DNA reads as TGTGCCACCAGCAGAGATTGGCAGTTCGACACTGAAGCTTTCTTT.

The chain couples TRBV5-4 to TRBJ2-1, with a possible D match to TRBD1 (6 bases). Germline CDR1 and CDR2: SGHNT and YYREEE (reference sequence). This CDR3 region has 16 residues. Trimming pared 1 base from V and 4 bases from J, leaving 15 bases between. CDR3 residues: CASSLTGSPKYNEQFF. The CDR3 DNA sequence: TGTGCCAGCAGCTTGACAGGGTCCCCTAAGTACAATGAGCAGTTCTTC.

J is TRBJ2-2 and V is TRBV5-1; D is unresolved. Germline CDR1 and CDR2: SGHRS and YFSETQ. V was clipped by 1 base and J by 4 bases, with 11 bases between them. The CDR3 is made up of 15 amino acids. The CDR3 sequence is CASSLNELRTGELFF. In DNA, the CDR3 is TGCGCCAGCAGCTTGAACGAGCTCCGCACCGGGGAGCTGTTTTTT.

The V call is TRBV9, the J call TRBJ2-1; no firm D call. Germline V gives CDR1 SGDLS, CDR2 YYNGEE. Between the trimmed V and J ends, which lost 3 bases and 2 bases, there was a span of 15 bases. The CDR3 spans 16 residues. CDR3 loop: CASSASPSNAYNEQFF. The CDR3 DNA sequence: TGTGCCAGCAGCGCTTCCCCAAGCAATGCCTACAATGAGCAGTTCTTC.

The DNA of the CDR3 is TGTGCCAGCAGCTTAATGAGGACTGAAGCTTTCTTT. This encodes CASSLMRTEAFF. V usage is TRBV11-2 and J usage is TRBJ1-1; the D is unclear. Trimming removed 2 bases from V and 5 bases from J, with 6 bases in between. The CDR3 contains 12 residues. The germline CDR1 and CDR2 sequences are SGHAT and FQNNGV.

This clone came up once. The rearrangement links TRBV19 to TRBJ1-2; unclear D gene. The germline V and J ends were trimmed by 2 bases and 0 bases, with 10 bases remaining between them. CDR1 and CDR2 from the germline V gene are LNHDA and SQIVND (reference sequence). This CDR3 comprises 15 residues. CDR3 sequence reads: CASSIRKATNYGYTF. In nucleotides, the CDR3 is TGTGCCAGTAGTATAAGGAAAGCGACTAACTATGGCTACACCTTC.

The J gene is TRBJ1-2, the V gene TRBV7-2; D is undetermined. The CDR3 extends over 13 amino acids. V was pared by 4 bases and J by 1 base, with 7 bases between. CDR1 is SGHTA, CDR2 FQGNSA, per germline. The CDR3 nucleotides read TGTGCCAGCAGCTCCCGGGGTAACTATGGCTACACCTTC. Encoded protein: CASSSRGNYGYTF. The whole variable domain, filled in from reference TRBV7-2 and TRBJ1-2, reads GAGVSQSPSNKVTEKGKDVELRCDPISGHTALYWYRQSLGQGLEFLIYFQGNSAPDKSGLPSDRFSAERTGGSVSTLTIQRTQQEDSAVYLCASSSRGNYGYTFGSGTRLTVV.

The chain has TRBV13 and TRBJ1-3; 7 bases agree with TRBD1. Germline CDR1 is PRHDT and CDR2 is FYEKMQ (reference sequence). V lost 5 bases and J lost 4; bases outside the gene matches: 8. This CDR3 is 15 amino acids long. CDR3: CASSLDRREGNTIYF. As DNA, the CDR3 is TGTGCCAGCAGCCTGGACAGGCGAGAAGGAAACACCATATATTTT.

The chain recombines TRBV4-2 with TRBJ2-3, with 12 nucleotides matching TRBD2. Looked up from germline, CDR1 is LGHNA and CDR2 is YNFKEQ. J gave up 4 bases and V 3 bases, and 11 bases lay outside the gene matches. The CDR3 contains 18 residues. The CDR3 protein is CASSQRAASGGGPDTQYF. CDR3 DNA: TGTGCCAGCAGCCAGAGAGCGGCTAGCGGGGGGGGGCCAGATACGCAGTATTTT.

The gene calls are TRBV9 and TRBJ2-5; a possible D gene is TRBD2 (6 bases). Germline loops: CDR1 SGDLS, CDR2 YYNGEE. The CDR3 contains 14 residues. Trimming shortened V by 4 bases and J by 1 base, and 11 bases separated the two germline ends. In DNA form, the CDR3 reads TGTGCCAGCAGCTTACTAGCATCCCAAGAGACCCAGTACTTC. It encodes CASSLLASQETQYF.

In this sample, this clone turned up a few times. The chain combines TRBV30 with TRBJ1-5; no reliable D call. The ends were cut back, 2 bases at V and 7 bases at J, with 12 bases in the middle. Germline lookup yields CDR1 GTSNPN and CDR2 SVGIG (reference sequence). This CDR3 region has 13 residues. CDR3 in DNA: TGTGCCTGGAGTCGGAGTAGAGGCCAGCCCCAGCATTTT. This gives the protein CAWSRSRGQPQHF.

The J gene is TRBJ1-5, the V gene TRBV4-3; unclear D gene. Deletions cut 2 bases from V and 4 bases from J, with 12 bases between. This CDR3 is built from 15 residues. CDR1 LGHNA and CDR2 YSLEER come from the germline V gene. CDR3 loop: CASSQTLNSNQPQHF. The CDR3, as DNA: TGCGCCAGCAGCCAAACCCTCAACAGTAATCAGCCCCAGCATTTT.

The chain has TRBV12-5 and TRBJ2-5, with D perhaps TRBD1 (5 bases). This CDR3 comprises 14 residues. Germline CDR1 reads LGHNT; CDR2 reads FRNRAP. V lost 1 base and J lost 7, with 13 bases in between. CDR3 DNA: TGTGCTAGTGGTTTGGAGGGGATCTCAGGGACCCAGTACTTC. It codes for CASGLEGISGTQYF.

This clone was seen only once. The CDR3 loop is CASSVQGFYNEQFF. CDR3 in DNA: TGTGCCAGCAGCGTACAGGGGTTCTACAATGAGCAGTTCTTC. This rearrangement joins TRBV9 to TRBJ2-1, with a weak D call TRBD1 (6 bases). The CDR3 sequence is 14 residues long. Germline V gene data show CDR1 as SGDLS and CDR2 as YYNGEE. Trimming removed 1 base at V and 3 bases at J, with 8 bases between.

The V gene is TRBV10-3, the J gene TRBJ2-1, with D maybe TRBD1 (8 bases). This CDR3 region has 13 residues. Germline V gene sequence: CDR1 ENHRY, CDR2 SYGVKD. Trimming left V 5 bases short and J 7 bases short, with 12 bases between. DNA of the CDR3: TGTGCCATCAGTCAACAGGGGGGGAATGAGCAGTTCTTC. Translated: CAISQQGGNEQFF.

The CDR3 DNA sequence: TGTGCCAGCAGTTTAGGACTAGCGGGGGGGCGTATAAGCAATGAGCAGTTCTTC. It translates to CASSLGLAGGRISNEQFF. This chain joins TRBV27 and TRBJ2-1, with 15 bases fitting TRBD2. This CDR3 spans 18 amino acids. Germline V gives CDR1 MNHEY, CDR2 SMNVEV (reference sequence). Germline trimming cut 2 bases from V and 6 bases from J; bases unmatched to any gene: 8.